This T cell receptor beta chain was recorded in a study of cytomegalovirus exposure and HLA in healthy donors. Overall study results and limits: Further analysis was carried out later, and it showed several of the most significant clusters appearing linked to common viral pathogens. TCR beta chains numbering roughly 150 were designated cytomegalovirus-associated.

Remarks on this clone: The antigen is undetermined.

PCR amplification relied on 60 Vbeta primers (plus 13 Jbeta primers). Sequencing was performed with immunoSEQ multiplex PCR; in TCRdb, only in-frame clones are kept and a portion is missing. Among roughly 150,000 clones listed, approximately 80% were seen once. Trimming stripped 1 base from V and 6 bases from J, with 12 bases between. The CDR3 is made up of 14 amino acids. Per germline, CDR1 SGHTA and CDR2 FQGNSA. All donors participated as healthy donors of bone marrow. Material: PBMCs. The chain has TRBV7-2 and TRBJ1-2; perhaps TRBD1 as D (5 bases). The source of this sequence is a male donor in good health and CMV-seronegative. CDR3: CASSLGKGQDGYTF. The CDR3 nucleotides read TGTGCCAGCAGCTTAGGCAAGGGGCAGGATGGCTACACCTTC.